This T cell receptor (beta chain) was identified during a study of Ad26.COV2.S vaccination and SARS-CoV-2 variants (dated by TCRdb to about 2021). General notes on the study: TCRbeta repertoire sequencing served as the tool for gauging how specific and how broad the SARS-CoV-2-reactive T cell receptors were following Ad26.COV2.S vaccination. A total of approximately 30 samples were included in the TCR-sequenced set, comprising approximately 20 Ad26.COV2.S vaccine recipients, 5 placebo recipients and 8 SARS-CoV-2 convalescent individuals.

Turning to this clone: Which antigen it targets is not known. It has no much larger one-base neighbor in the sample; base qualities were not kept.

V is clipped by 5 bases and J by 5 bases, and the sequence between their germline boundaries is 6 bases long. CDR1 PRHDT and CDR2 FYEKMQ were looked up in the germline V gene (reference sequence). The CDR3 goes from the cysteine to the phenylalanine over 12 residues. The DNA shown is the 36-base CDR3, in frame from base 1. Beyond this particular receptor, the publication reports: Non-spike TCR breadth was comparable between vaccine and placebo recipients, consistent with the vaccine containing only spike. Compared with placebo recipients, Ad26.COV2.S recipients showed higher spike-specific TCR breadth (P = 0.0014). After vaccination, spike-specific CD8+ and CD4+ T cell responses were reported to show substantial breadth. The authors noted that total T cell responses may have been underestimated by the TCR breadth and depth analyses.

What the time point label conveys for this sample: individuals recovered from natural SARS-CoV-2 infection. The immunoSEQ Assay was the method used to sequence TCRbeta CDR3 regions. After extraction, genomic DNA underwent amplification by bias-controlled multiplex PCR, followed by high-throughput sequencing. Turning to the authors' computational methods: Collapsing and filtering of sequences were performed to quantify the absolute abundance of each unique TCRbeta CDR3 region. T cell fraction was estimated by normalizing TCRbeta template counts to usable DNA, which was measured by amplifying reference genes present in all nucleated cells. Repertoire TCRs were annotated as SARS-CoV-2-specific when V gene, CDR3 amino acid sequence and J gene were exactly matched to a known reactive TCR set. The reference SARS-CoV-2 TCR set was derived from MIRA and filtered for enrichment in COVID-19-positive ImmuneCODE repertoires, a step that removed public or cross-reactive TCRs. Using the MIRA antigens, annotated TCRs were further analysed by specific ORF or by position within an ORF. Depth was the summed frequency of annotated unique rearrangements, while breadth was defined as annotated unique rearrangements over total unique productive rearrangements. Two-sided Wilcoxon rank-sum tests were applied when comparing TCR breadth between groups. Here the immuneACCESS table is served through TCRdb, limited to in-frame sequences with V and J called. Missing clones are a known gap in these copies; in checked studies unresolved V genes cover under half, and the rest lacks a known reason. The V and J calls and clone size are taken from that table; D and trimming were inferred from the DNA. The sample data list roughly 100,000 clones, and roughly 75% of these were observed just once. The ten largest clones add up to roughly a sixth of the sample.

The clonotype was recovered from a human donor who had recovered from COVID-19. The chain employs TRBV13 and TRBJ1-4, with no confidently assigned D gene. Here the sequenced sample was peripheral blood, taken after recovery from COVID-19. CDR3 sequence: CASSLPNEKLFF. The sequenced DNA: TGTGCCAGCAGCCTGCCGAATGAAAAACTGTTTTTT.